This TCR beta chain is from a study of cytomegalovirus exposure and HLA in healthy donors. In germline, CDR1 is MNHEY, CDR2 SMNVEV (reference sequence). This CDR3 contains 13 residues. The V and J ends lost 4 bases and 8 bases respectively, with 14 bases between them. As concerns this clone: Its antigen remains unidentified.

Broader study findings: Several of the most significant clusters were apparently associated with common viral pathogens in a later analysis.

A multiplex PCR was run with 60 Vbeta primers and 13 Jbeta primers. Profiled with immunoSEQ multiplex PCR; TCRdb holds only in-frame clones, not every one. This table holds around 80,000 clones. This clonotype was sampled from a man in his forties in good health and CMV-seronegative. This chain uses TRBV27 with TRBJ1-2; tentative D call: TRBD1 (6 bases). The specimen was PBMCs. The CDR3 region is CASSSTGFRGYTF. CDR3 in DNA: TGTGCCAGCAGTTCAACAGGGTTCCGGGGCTACACCTTC.